The TCR beta chain described here comes from a study of shared clonotypes between healthy human individuals (TCRdb year 2020). Concerning the study at large: The cohort comprised two women and three men aged 18 to 49 years. To estimate repertoire size and how much clonotype sharing occurs between individuals, the study deeply sequenced the blood TCR repertoires of roughly 5 healthy adults. Leukapheresis yielded between about 0.94 and 10 billion PBMCs per donor. For each donor, three plates each were used for CD4 naive and CD4 memory, two plates were used for CD8 naive, and one plate was used for CD8 memory. Different laboratories and diverse techniques were used to prepare libraries and sequence TCR repertoires, to increase sequencing depth and limit assay-specific biases. Broad study findings and their caveats: Across four donors, 4.5% to 6.5% of naive CD4, approximately 3.6% of naive CD8, around 2.1% of memory CD4, and 0.4% of memory CD8 clonotypes were shared. Pairwise subsampling indicated that sequencing depth was expected to affect the degree of clonotype sharing among donors. Compared with non-shared clonotypes, clonotypes shared by all four sorted-subset donors had higher generation probabilities. Larger estimated clonotype richness was generally found for naive subsets than for memory subsets. Rarefaction of sorted-subset datasets indicated incomplete sequencing despite the large sequencing depth. Sampling was restricted to blood, and TCR repertoires in tissue are likely to differ from TCR repertoires in blood. Because the study included a small number of donors, the genetic and exposure-history diversity represented was limited.

Healthy HIV-negative adults with no recently reported acute infections or vaccinations were included as donors. Every donor was a Caucasian adult residing in Nashville, Tennessee, USA. CD4+ T cells were enriched by magnetic negative selection; naive cells were then positively selected on CD45RA, and the negative fraction formed the memory subset. Blood was collected by leukapheresis, and PBMCs were isolated by Ficoll-Histopaque density gradient centrifugation and then cryopreserved in liquid nitrogen vapor phase. Analytical flow cytometry was used to check the purity and quantity of every magnetically sorted T cell population. From each sorted fraction, genomic DNA was isolated and quantified by UV absorbance on a Nanodrop 2000c. As to this clone: Its target antigen remains unknown. Within one base of it there is no much larger clone, and no base qualities were kept.

The CDR3 starts with the cysteine, ends with the phenylalanine, and has 14 residues. This entry keeps only the CDR3 DNA: 42 bases, framed from base 1. The germline V gene specifies ENHRY as CDR1 and SYGVKD as CDR2. Between the V and J ends, shortened by 3 bases and 13 bases respectively, the junction contains 21 bases. TCR CDR3 regions were amplified from genomic DNA by multiplex PCR using the deep immunoSEQ assay. For each cell subset, the extracted genomic DNA was distributed evenly across all wells of several immunoSEQ 96-well plates, and each plate served as one replicate. For sorted subsets, approximately 210 ng genomic DNA, equal to about 30,000 T cell genomes, was loaded into each replicate PCR. Purified libraries were measured with a Qubit 3.0 fluorometer, size-checked on a Bioanalyzer 2100, and measured again with the KAPA Library Quantification kit. A separate single-read 150-cycle Illumina NextSeq 550 flow cell was used to sequence each immunoSEQ 96-well plate. Per the original workflow: Because the immunoSEQ output included only junctional sequences and no quality scores, the filtering could not be the same as the filtering used for full-length reads. To assign V/J genes and CDR3, sequences were annotated against IMGT germline references using PyIR, a Python wrapper for IgBLAST v1.9. Any read was removed if the V/J assignment was weak (E-value above 1e-6), the CDR3 was missing, or the read contained stop codons, out-of-frame junctions, or ambiguous translated residues. V3J clonotypes were defined as sequences sharing the same inferred V gene, J gene, and CDR3 amino acid sequence. Percentage overlap between repertoires was computed as shared unique clonotypes divided by the size of the smaller repertoire. RTK rarefaction, the Chao1 estimator, and Recon v2.1 estimates of unobserved clonotypes were used to assess repertoire richness. Generation probabilities for all TCRbeta clonotypes obtained by the gDNA method from a handful of donors were computed using OLGA. In its TCRdb copy, this immuneACCESS table keeps in-frame sequences only and misses some clones. Where compared with another copy, unresolved V genes explain less than half of these, and the others have no known cause. That table furnishes V, J and clone size, whereas the DNA furnished D and trimming. The sample yields about 2.4 million clones; approximately 94% were counted once. The ten most abundant clones make up over 0.12% of the sample.

This clonotype was sampled from a man aged 18 to 29 in good health. The chain links TRBV10-3 with TRBJ1-2, with a weak D call of TRBD1 (5 bases match). The sample consisted of naive CD4+ T cells sorted from blood. What the cell subset or site label conveys for this sample: CD45RA+ positively selected. The CDR3 protein: CAISELSGASSLTF. DNA sequence: TGTGCCATCAGTGAACTTAGTGGGGCGAGCAGTCTCACCTTC.